The rows below give T cell receptor beta chains drawn from one sample of a study of blood T cell repertoires in COVID-19. The table came from immunoSEQ multiplex PCR; TCRdb's copy has only in-frame clones and leaves some out. Of about 140,000 clones in the sample, approximately 86% were seen once. The sample consisted of peripheral blood. All receptors derive from a woman in her 50s with acute or convalescent COVID-19. Each CDR3 is given with its conserved first and last residue. D genes are given only for firm matches. Rows give clone size only sometimes, using once, few, many, or a class for an expanded clone.

TRBD1	TRBV4-2	NA	TRBJ2-7	TGTGCCAGCAGCCACGAGGGACAGGGGCAGGTCTACGAGCAGTACTTC	CASSHEGQGQVYEQYF
TRBD1	TRBV6-5	NA	TRBJ1-1	TGTGCCAGCAGGTTCCCAGGGGGGATCACTGAAGCTTTCTTT	CASRFPGGITEAFF
NA	TRBV7-2	NA	TRBJ1-6	TGTGCCAGCAGCCTAACTCAGGGTCATAATTCACCCCTCCACTTT	CASSLTQGHNSPLHF
NA	TRBV27	NA	TRBJ2-1	TGTGCCAGCAGTGGGAGGACTCAGCATTACAATGAGCAGTTCTTC	CASSGRTQHYNEQFF
NA	TRBV5-6	NA	TRBJ1-2	TGTGCCAGCAGCCTGTTGTACGGGGTATTCCGGGCTAACTATGGCTACACCTTC	CASSLLYGVFRANYGYTF
NA	TRBV10-3	NA	TRBJ1-2	TGTGCCATCACTCAGGAGGGGATGGGAGGCTACACCTTC	CAITQEGMGGYTF
NA	TRBV9	NA	TRBJ2-6	TGTGCCAGCAGCGTAGGGAGCAGGGGCAACCCTGGGGCCAACGTCCTGACTTTC	CASSVGSRGNPGANVLTF
NA	TRBV9	few	TRBJ2-7	TGTGCCAGCAGCGTAGATGGGACAATCTACGAGCAGTACTTC	CASSVDGTIYEQYF
NA	TRBV11-2	NA	TRBJ2-7	TGTGCCAGCAGCTCCAGGTTTAAGCAGGACTCCTACGAGCAGTACTTC	CASSSRFKQDSYEQYF
NA	TRBV7-3	NA	TRBJ1-2	TGTGCCAGCAGCTTAGGGCCCAGGGAAGATGGCTACACCTTC	CASSLGPREDGYTF
TRBD2	TRBV9	NA	TRBJ2-7	TGTGCCAGCAGCGCCGCTTCGGGGGGGCTCGTCGAGCAGTACTTC	CASSAASGGLVEQYF
TRBD2	TRBV6-5	NA	TRBJ2-7	TGTGCCAGCAGCCTAGCGGGGGTAAACTCCTACGAGCAGTACTTC	CASSLAGVNSYEQYF
TRBD1	TRBV11-3	NA	TRBJ2-7	TGTGCCAGCAGCCCGACAGGGTCCTACGAGCAGTACTTC	CASSPTGSYEQYF
NA	TRBV7-8	NA	TRBJ1-5	TGTGCCAGCAGCTTGGAGGTAGGGCCGAGCAATCAGCCCCAGCATTTT	CASSLEVGPSNQPQHF
NA	TRBV10-3	once	TRBJ1-5	TGTGCCATCAGTGATTGGGGGGAGAAGGATCAGCCCCAGCATTTT	CAISDWGEKDQPQHF
NA	TRBV4-2	few	TRBJ1-1	TGTGCCAGCAGCCAAGGTTACAGGGATAGACCTGAAGCTTTCTTT	CASSQGYRDRPEAFF
NA	TRBV3-1/TRBV3-2	once	TRBJ2-7	TGTGCCAGCAGCCAAGGGCCAATGAGGCACCTCTACGAGCAGTACTTC	CASSQGPMRHLYEQYF
TRBD2	TRBV6-6	NA	TRBJ2-1	TGTGCCAGCAGTTACTCACGGGGGGTCCTTTCCAATGAGCAGTTCTTC	CASSYSRGVLSNEQFF
NA	TRBV5-1	many	TRBJ2-7	TGCGCCAGCAGCCTTGTCGGGGGAAGGCCCTACGAGCAGTACTTC	CASSLVGGRPYEQYF
NA	TRBV3-1/TRBV3-2	NA	TRBJ1-5	TGTGCCAGCAGCCAAGATCTCTTACAGAATCAGCCCCAGCATTTT	CASSQDLLQNQPQHF
TRBD1	TRBV7-3	NA	TRBJ2-1	TGTGCCAGCAGCTCCAGGGGGCGCGGCGACAATGAGCAGTTCTTC	CASSSRGRGDNEQFF
TRBD1	TRBV9	NA	TRBJ1-2	TGTGCCAGCAGCGAACGAAATCAGGGGGCTTACTATGGCTACACCTTC	CASSERNQGAYYGYTF
NA	TRBV7-3	few	TRBJ2-3	TGTGCCAGCAGCTTAAGGGGTAGACAGGACCCCCCAGATACGCAGTATTTT	CASSLRGRQDPPDTQYF
TRBD1	TRBV19	once	TRBJ1-6	TGTGCCAGTAGAACCGGGACAGGGCGAAATTCACCCCTCCACTTT	CASRTGTGRNSPLHF
NA	TRBV9	NA	TRBJ1-2	TGTGCCAGCAGCGCACTAGACGGTAACTATGGCTACACCTTC	CASSALDGNYGYTF
NA	TRBV5-1	NA	TRBJ2-7	TGCGCCAGCAGTACGTCAGGGGGAGGCGACGAGCAGTACTTC	CASSTSGGGDEQYF
NA	TRBV12-5	once	TRBJ2-1	TGTGCTAGTGGTTTGGTTTCCGGCTACAATGAGCAGTTCTTC	CASGLVSGYNEQFF
NA	TRBV9	NA	TRBJ1-1	TGTGCCAGCAGCGTAGGATTGAGAGTTGACACTGAAGCTTTCTTT	CASSVGLRVDTEAFF
NA	TRBV3-1/TRBV3-2	NA	TRBJ1-5	TGTGCCAGCAGCCAAGCGGCAGGCGCGAATCAGCCCCAGCATTTT	CASSQAAGANQPQHF
TRBD1	TRBV30	NA	TRBJ2-7	TGTGCCTGGGGCAAGGGGGCATCCTACGAGCAGTACTTC	CAWGKGASYEQYF
TRBD2	TRBV5-1	once	TRBJ2-7	TGCGCCAGCAGCTTGGGGGCTAGCGGGGGTTCTTATGAGCAGTACTTC	CASSLGASGGSYEQYF
NA	TRBV7-6	NA	TRBJ1-1	TGTGCCAGCAGCCCATCGGGTCTGAACACTGAAGCTTTCTTT	CASSPSGLNTEAFF
TRBD2	TRBV7-9	NA	TRBJ2-7	TGTGCCAGCAGCTTAAGTAGCGGGAGTAACGAGCAGTACTTC	CASSLSSGSNEQYF
TRBD2	TRBV7-8	NA	TRBJ2-3	TGTGCCAGCAGCTTAGTCGGGACTAGCGGGAGTGCAGATACGCAGTATTTT	CASSLVGTSGSADTQYF
NA	TRBV11-2	NA	TRBJ2-3	TGTGCCAGCAGCTTAGATCCCACTAGCACAGATACGCAGTATTTT	CASSLDPTSTDTQYF
NA	TRBV6-5	NA	TRBJ1-1	TGTGCCAGCAGTTACCCAGGGGTAGACACTGAAGCTTTCTTT	CASSYPGVDTEAFF
TRBD1	TRBV29-1	NA	TRBJ2-7	TGCAGCGTTGAGGTTCAGGGGGACAAGCAGTACTTC	CSVEVQGDKQYF
TRBD1	TRBV7-9	NA	TRBJ1-3	TGTGCCAGCAGCTGGGGACAGGGCGGAAACACCATATATTTT	CASSWGQGGNTIYF
NA	TRBV6-5	few	TRBJ2-7	TGTGCCAGCACCTTCTCACAGGAGCAGTACTTC	CASTFSQEQYF
NA	TRBV7-9	NA	TRBJ2-7	TGTGCCAGCAGCTTAGGAAAACAGGGTTACGAGCAGTACTTC	CASSLGKQGYEQYF
NA	TRBV4-1	NA	TRBJ2-5	TGCGCCAGCAGCCAAGTGGATAGCGGCGAGACCCAGTACTTC	CASSQVDSGETQYF
NA	TRBV7-9	NA	TRBJ2-5	TGTGCCAGCAGGGTCGGCGGGATCCAAGAGACCCAGTACTTC	CASRVGGIQETQYF
TRBD1	TRBV4-2	NA	TRBJ1-5	TGTGCCAGCAGCCCCGCCCCCACCGGGACAGGGGTAAATCAGCCCCAGCATTTT	CASSPAPTGTGVNQPQHF
TRBD2	TRBV5-1	once	TRBJ2-3	TGCGCCAGCAGCTCGCTAGCGGGGACAGATACGCAGTATTTT	CASSSLAGTDTQYF
TRBD1	TRBV10-3	NA	TRBJ1-4	TGTGCCATCAGTGGTACAGGGGACGCAACTAATGAAAAACTGTTTTTT	CAISGTGDATNEKLFF
TRBD1	TRBV5-1	NA	TRBJ2-3	TGCGCCAGCAGCTTGGCCGGACAGGGGGCCACAGATACGCAGTATTTT	CASSLAGQGATDTQYF
NA	TRBV5-1	NA	TRBJ1-6	TGCGCCAGCAGCTTGGGGGCGAGTTCACCCCTCCACTTT	CASSLGASSPLHF
TRBD1	TRBV27	once	TRBJ1-1	TGTGCCAGCAGTCCAGGGGGCCGGTATATTGCGAACACTGAAGCTTTCTTT	CASSPGGRYIANTEAFF
NA	TRBV19	NA	TRBJ1-5	TGTGCCAGTAGTGATGCGGGGCAGGGCGAACAGCCCCAGCATTTT	CASSDAGQGEQPQHF
NA	TRBV27	NA	TRBJ1-2	TGTGCCAGCAGTCCAAACCTCGGGGGGGGCGCCTTCCGGGATGGCTACACCTTC	CASSPNLGGGAFRDGYTF
NA	TRBV7-9	few	TRBJ2-2	TGTGCCAGCAGCGGCTGGCTCCACAGAGTGAACACCGGGGAGCTGTTTTTT	CASSGWLHRVNTGELFF
NA	TRBV12-5	NA	TRBJ2-3	TGTGCTAGTGGTTTGCGGGGGTTATCTAGCACAGATACGCAGTATTTT	CASGLRGLSSTDTQYF
NA	TRBV9	NA	TRBJ2-3	TGTGCCAGCAGCCGGCGGGGAGCTGGAATGGATATTGATACGCAGTATTTT	CASSRRGAGMDIDTQYF
NA	TRBV10-3	NA	TRBJ1-2	TGTGCCATCAGTGAGGAACGGAGCTATGGCTACACCTTC	CAISEERSYGYTF
NA	TRBV30	NA	TRBJ1-1	TGTGCCTGGAGGATTCGGGGGGGGAACACTGAAGCTTTCTTT	CAWRIRGGNTEAFF
NA	TRBV7-6	NA	TRBJ1-1	TGTGCCAGCAGCGCCCCACAGGGACAGAACACTGAAGCTTTCTTT	CASSAPQGQNTEAFF
NA	TRBV9	NA	TRBJ2-3	TGTGCCAGCAGCGTAGACCTAGCAGATACGCAGTATTTT	CASSVDLADTQYF
TRBD1	TRBV10-3	once	TRBJ1-4	TGTGCCATCAGTGAGGAAGGGACAGATAATGAAAAACTGTTTTTT	CAISEEGTDNEKLFF
NA	TRBV5-4	NA	TRBJ2-7	TGTGCCAGCAGCTCCGGGACATCCTACGAGCAGTACTTC	CASSSGTSYEQYF